What follows describes a single T cell receptor (beta chain). Sequencing used immunoSEQ multiplex PCR; TCRdb keeps in-frame clones, though not all of them. The table includes 19,000 or so clones, over 60% detected once. The treatment was: randomized to nivolumab then ipilimumab (arm A) or the reverse (arm B). DNA-damaging chemotherapy had not been given to any patient beforehand. From thawed PBMCs, live CD3+CD8+ cells negative for CD19 and CD56 were sorted. The data derive from a study of sequential checkpoint blockade in melanoma. Study background: First-line arms were nivolumab then ipilimumab, or the reverse, randomized 1:1.

Trimming pared 4 bases from V and 5 bases from J, leaving 16 bases between. Germline V gives CDR1 MGHRA, CDR2 YSYEKL. CDR3 length: 15 amino acids. This receptor was identified in a human donor with melanoma. Sample: CD8+ T cells sorted from blood (inferred from file names), taken from a patient given nivolumab and ipilimumab in sequence. The rearrangement links TRBV4-1 to TRBJ2-3; possibly TRBD2 for D (7 bases). DNA for the CDR3: TGCGCCAGCAGCCTACTAGGCGGGGGCAAAGATACGCAGTATTTT. It codes for CASSLLGGGKDTQYF.